The clone carrying this T cell receptor (beta chain) was seen more than once but under ten times. The antigen is undetermined. This specimen comes from a study of circulating and synovial CD4+ cells in juvenile arthritis. Study-level results: The pathogenic-like versus bulk T cell difference escaped Vbeta family analysis. CPL and bulk CD4 samples differed at least tenfold in T cell genomes.

Produced via immunoSEQ multiplex PCR; TCRdb's table is partial and in-frame only. The sample carries about 16,000 clones, about 90% recorded once. This TCR derives from a human donor with juvenile idiopathic arthritis. The sample taken for sequencing was CD4+ T cells from blood.

The CDR3: CASSPGQGNYGYTF. In DNA form, the CDR3 reads TGTGCCAGTAGTCCCGGACAGGGGAACTATGGCTACACCTTC. The J gene is TRBJ1-2, the V gene TRBV19; TRBD1 matches 9 bases. The V gene's germline CDR1 is LNHDA and CDR2 SQIVND (reference sequence). The CDR3 runs to 14 residues. The ends lost 5 bases at V and 2 bases at J; junction bases unmatched: 3. The full variable domain, completed using reference TRBV19 and TRBJ1-2, is DGGITQSPKYLFRKEGQNVTLSCEQNLNHDAMYWYRQDPGQGLRLIYYSQIVNDFQKGDIAEGYSVSREKKESFPLTVTSAQKNPTAFYLCASSPGQGNYGYTFGSGTRLTVV.